The TCR beta chain under discussion was sequenced for a study of beta chain features in type 1 diabetes. Study-level background: The samples had approximately 100,000,000 sorted cells examined in all.

Study-wide results and limits: Shorter TCRB CDR3s, moderately but significantly so, marked every one of the four CD4+ subsets in Type 1 diabetes patients.

J lost 2 bases, V lost 1 base, and 7 bases had no gene match. Germline loops: CDR1 MDHEN, CDR2 SYDVKM. The CDR3 covers 18 residues. This clone was found a few times. Its antigen is not known. What was sequenced were expressed TCRB transcripts, since all of the isolated RNA had been reverse transcribed. The assay was immunoSEQ multiplex PCR, and TCRdb's table has in-frame clones only and misses some. The table shows over 600,000 clones, with around 11% occurring only once. Every participating donor gave one draw, a heparinised blood sample averaging about 100 mL. CD45RO/CCR7/CD25/CD127/CD95/CD27 staining was used to isolate CD4+ naive, central memory, regulatory and stem cell-like memory cells by sorting.

The V and J genes are TRBV28 and TRBJ1-5, with 11 bases identical to TRBD1. The sample taken for sequencing was naive CD4+ T cells from blood. This sequence originates from a young man with type 1 diabetes. CDR3 nucleotides: TGTGCCAGCAGTTTATCGTGGACAGGGGGCCAAGGCAATCAGCCCCAGCATTTT. Its protein product is CASSLSWTGGQGNQPQHF.